These 25 T cell receptor beta chains were sequenced from one sample in a study of T cells after yellow fever vaccination. TCRdb recomputed calls from the 5' RACE reads with MiXCR, one row per CDR3 protein. Of about 430,000 distinct CDR3 sequences in the sample, approximately 18% were seen once. The input for sequencing was PBMCs, taken before the yellow fever booster vaccination. The receptors were gathered from a man younger than 35 who received the YFV17D yellow fever vaccine.

This clonotype occurred a few times. This chain uses TRBV29-1 with TRBJ2-1, with D perhaps matching TRBD1 (5 bases). The CDR3 sequence is 13 residues long. Germline CDR1 is SQVTM and CDR2 is ANQGSEA. Trimming removed 4 bases at V and 4 bases at J, with 11 bases between. The CDR3 bases are TGCAGCGTTGGGGGCCTCAGATACAATGAGCAGTTCTTC. It is translated as CSVGGLRYNEQFF.

The chain links TRBV7-8 to TRBJ2-5; perhaps TRBD1 as D (6 bases). The V gene lost 7 bases and the J gene lost 2 bases, with 14 bases spanning the gap. The germline V gene has CDR1 SGHVS and CDR2 FQNEAQ. The CDR3 is 14 residues long. The CDR3 nucleotides read TGTGCCAGCATCAGGGCAGGGGTACAAGAGACCCAGTACTTC. It is translated as CASIRAGVQETQYF. Combining the CDR3 with reference TRBV7-8 and TRBJ2-5 gives the whole variable domain GAGVSQSPRYKVAKRGQDVALRCDPISGHVSLFWYQQALGQGPEFLTYFQNEAQLDKSGLPSDRFFAERPEGSVSTLKIQRTQQEDSAVYLCASIRAGVQETQYFGPGTRLLVL.

As to this clonotype: This sequence may be a read error, since a much larger clone differs from it by one base. CDR3 in amino acids: CSAKSADEEFF. The DNA of the CDR3 is TGCAGTGCAAAATCGGCGGATGAGGAGTTCTTC. The chain combines TRBV20-1 with TRBJ2-1; D uncertain. The V gene's germline CDR1 is DFQATT and CDR2 SNEGSKA (reference sequence). The CDR3 has 11 amino acids.

The V gene is TRBV5-1, the J gene TRBJ2-3; TRBD2 might be the D (7 bases). Germline CDR1 SGHRS, CDR2 YFSETQ. This CDR3 has 17 amino acids. Trimming shortened V by 4 bases and J by 0 bases, and 18 bases separated the two germline ends. CDR3 loop: CASSPTGRGTSTDTQYF. CDR3 bases: TGCGCCAGCAGCCCTACAGGGCGGGGGACTAGCACAGATACGCAGTATTTT.

This clonotype was detected a few times. This rearrangement joins TRBV6-5 to TRBJ1-1, with a weak D call TRBD1 (5 bases). V lost 7 bases and J 1 base, leaving 19 bases between the germline ends. Germline values: CDR1 MNHEY, CDR2 SVGAGI. The CDR3 spans 16 residues. CDR3 protein: CASTLKGFAANTEAFF. The CDR3, as DNA: TGTGCCAGCACTCTGAAGGGGTTTGCGGCGAACACTGAAGCTTTCTTT.

The CDR3 coding sequence is TGTGCCAGCAGCTTGCTTCGGGAAAAGAACACTGAAGCTTTCTTT. Amino acids: CASSLLREKNTEAFF. The chain combines TRBV7-9 with TRBJ1-1; D is undetermined. Trimming took 3 bases from V and 1 from J, leaving 12 bases between them. The CDR3 spans 15 residues. The germline V gene has CDR1 SEHNR and CDR2 FQNEAQ (reference sequence).

CDR3 in DNA: TGCAGTGCTTCCCCAGCTACGGGACAGGGCGGCTATGGCTACACCTTC. Encoded protein: CSASPATGQGGYGYTF. The V gene is TRBV20-1, the J gene TRBJ1-2; 9 bases align to TRBD1. The CDR3 is made up of 16 amino acids. The junction had 14 bases not matched to a gene; V was cut back by 5 bases and J by 4 bases. CDR1 and CDR2 (germline): DFQATT, SNEGSKA (reference sequence).

This clonotype was found a few times. The V gene is TRBV11-2, the J gene TRBJ2-1; D might be TRBD1 or TRBD2, each matching 5 bases. The V gene lost 0 bases and the J gene lost 7 bases, with 16 bases spanning the gap. The CDR3 spans 16 residues. Germline V gene sequence: CDR1 SGHAT, CDR2 FQNNGV. The CDR3 region is CASSLDRGQRKNEQFF. CDR3 bases: TGTGCCAGCAGCTTAGACCGGGGCCAAAGAAAAAATGAGCAGTTCTTC.

The chain joins TRBV11-2 to TRBJ2-1, with D unresolved. Deletions cut 7 bases from V and 0 bases from J, with 13 bases between. The CDR3 is made up of 15 amino acids. Per germline, CDR1 SGHAT and CDR2 FQNNGV. The CDR3 here is CASNPGFSSYNEQFF. The CDR3 DNA reads as TGTGCCAGCAACCCGGGCTTTTCCTCCTACAATGAGCAGTTCTTC. The variable domain in full, with the rest retrieved from reference TRBV11-2 and TRBJ2-1, is EAGVAQSPRYKIIEKRQSVAFWCNPISGHATLYWYQQILGQGPKLLIQFQNNGVVDDSQLPKDRFSAERLKGVDSTLKIQPAKLEDSAVYLCASNPGFSSYNEQFFGPGTRLTVL.

V usage is TRBV29-1 and J usage is TRBJ2-2, with D unresolved. CDR1 is SQVTM, CDR2 ANQGSEA, per germline. This CDR3 is built from 14 residues. The V and J ends lost 6 bases and 1 base respectively, with 12 bases between them. The CDR3 loop is CSVTPPGNTGELFF. The CDR3 DNA reads TGCAGCGTCACCCCACCCGGGAACACCGGGGAGCTGTTTTTT.

This chain connects TRBV3-1 to TRBJ2-5; D remains ambiguous. Germline CDR1 reads LGHDT; CDR2 reads YNNKEL (reference sequence). V lost 4 bases and J lost 3, with 12 bases in between. The CDR3 runs to 14 residues. The CDR3 loop is CASSPWTAEETQYF. In DNA, the CDR3 is TGTGCCAGCAGCCCCTGGACGGCTGAAGAGACCCAGTACTTC.

This clonotype was recorded at least ten times. This chain connects TRBV7-2 to TRBJ2-5; 7 bases align to TRBD2. Per the germline V gene, CDR1 is SGHTA and CDR2 is FQGNSA. V lost 1 base and J lost 1; bases outside the gene matches: 9. There are 17 residues in the CDR3. Here the CDR3 reads CASSLGAKRGVQETQYF. The CDR3 DNA reads as TGTGCCAGCAGCTTAGGGGCCAAGCGGGGAGTCCAAGAGACCCAGTACTTC.

This clonotype was seen more than once but under ten times. The chain links TRBV4-1 to TRBJ1-1, with D perhaps TRBD1 (5 bases). Germline V gene sequence: CDR1 MGHRA, CDR2 YSYEKL. Trimming stripped 2 bases from V and 7 bases from J, with 14 bases between. The CDR3 has 14 residues. Here the CDR3 DNA reads TGCGCCAGCAGCCAACCCGGGACTGAGATTGAAGCTTTCTTT. This encodes CASSQPGTEIEAFF.

The chain combines TRBV7-2 with TRBJ1-1; D may be TRBD1 (6 bases). Trimming removed 3 bases at V and 10 bases at J, with 12 bases between. The CDR3 length is 12 residues. The germline V gene has CDR1 SGHTA and CDR2 FQGNSA. The CDR3: CASSFGGGRAFF. CDR3 in DNA: TGTGCCAGCAGCTTTGGAGGGGGTAGAGCTTTCTTT.

The chain joins TRBV24-1 to TRBJ2-6; D not certain. Germline CDR1 and CDR2: KGHDR and SFDVKD. The V end lost 5 bases, the J end lost 2 bases, and 3 bases lay between the germline ends. This CDR3 is 13 amino acids long. The CDR3 bases are TGTGCCACCAGTGGGGCTGGGGCCAACGTCCTGACTTTC. Translation gives CATSGAGANVLTF.

The J gene is TRBJ1-2, the V gene TRBV12-3 or TRBV12-4, with a weak D call TRBD1 (6 bases). V lost 10 bases, J lost 6 bases, and 15 bases lay in between. This CDR3 is built from 12 residues. CDR3 loop: CATPGDGDGYTF. The DNA of the CDR3 is TGTGCCACCCCAGGGGACGGGGATGGCTACACCTTC.

The J gene is TRBJ1-1, the V gene TRBV12-3 or TRBV12-4; perhaps TRBD1 as D (5 bases). The CDR3 extends over 13 amino acids. V shed 6 bases and J shed 4 bases, with 12 bases lying between them. Written as DNA, the CDR3 is TGTGCCAGCAGAGACCAGGGCTTCACTGAAGCTTTCTTT. Translating gives CASRDQGFTEAFF.

In nucleotides, the CDR3 is TGCGCCAGCAGCCAAGATGAAGGGCTGAACACTGAAGCTTTCTTT. Translating it yields CASSQDEGLNTEAFF. The gene calls are TRBV4-1 and TRBJ1-1; no reliable D call. From germline, CDR1 is MGHRA and CDR2 YSYEKL. The CDR3 loop spans 15 amino acids. The V end was cut by 0 bases, the J end by 0 bases, with 8 bases between.

The CDR3 loop reads CASSTRNEKLFF. The CDR3, as DNA: TGTGCCAGCAGCACCAGGAATGAAAAACTGTTTTTT. V gene TRBV5-5 combines with J gene TRBJ1-4; D gene unclear. Germline loops: CDR1 SGHKS, CDR2 YYEKEE (reference sequence). Trimming shortened V by 4 bases and J by 5 bases, and 6 bases separated the two germline ends. The CDR3 contains 12 residues.

This clonotype was recorded a few times. V and J are TRBV4-2 and TRBJ2-4; possibly TRBD1 for D (5 bases). CDR1 is LGHNA and CDR2 is YNFKEQ in the germline V gene. CDR3 length: 17 residues. The V gene lost 4 bases and the J gene lost 1 base, with 17 bases spanning the gap. CDR3: CASSPLPGLSAKNIQYF. CDR3 nucleotides: TGTGCCAGCAGCCCTTTACCAGGGTTAAGTGCCAAAAACATTCAGTACTTC.

This rearrangement joins TRBV4-3 to TRBJ1-2, with D possibly being TRBD1 (6 bases). The CDR3 is made up of 14 amino acids. V lost 0 bases and J lost 7, with 12 bases in between. Germline CDR1 reads LGHNA; CDR2 reads YSLEER. In DNA, the CDR3 is TGCGCCAGCAGCCAAGATCTCGACAGGAGTGGCTACACCTTC. Encoded protein: CASSQDLDRSGYTF.

This clonotype was observed a few times. The V gene is TRBV5-1, the J gene TRBJ2-7; D is uncertain. The CDR3 spans 14 residues. Germline CDR1 is SGHRS and CDR2 is YFSETQ. With 5 bases removed from V and 7 bases from J, the gap between germline ends came to 19 bases. The CDR3 protein is CASSYEPGVREQYF. The DNA for the CDR3 is TGCGCCAGCAGTTACGAGCCTGGGGTTCGGGAGCAGTACTTC.

The V and J genes are TRBV29-1 and TRBJ1-2, with D possibly matching TRBD1 (5 bases). CDR1 is SQVTM and CDR2 is ANQGSEA in the germline V gene. The CDR3 runs 12 residues. Trimming stripped 4 bases from V and 5 bases from J, with 11 bases between. The CDR3 bases are TGCAGCGTTGCGGACACGTCTTATGGCTACACCTTC. Translated, it gives CSVADTSYGYTF.

The chain links TRBV11-3 to TRBJ2-3, with 10 bases aligning to TRBD2. The J segment lost 8 bases and the V segment lost 5 bases, leaving 10 bases of the junction unmatched. This CDR3 has 15 amino acids. Germline values: CDR1 SGHNT, CDR2 YENEEA. The CDR3 DNA is TGTGCCAGCAGCCTCAGCGGGGGGGCCTCGGGTACGCAGTATTTT. Protein product: CASSLSGGASGTQYF.

This chain uses TRBV27 with TRBJ2-3; TRBD2 is a possible D gene (7 bases). The V gene lost 3 bases and the J gene lost 5 bases, with 18 bases spanning the gap. Germline V gene data show CDR1 as MNHEY and CDR2 as SMNVEV (reference sequence). The CDR3 totals 16 residues. CDR3 sequence (DNA): TGTGCCAGCAGTTTTTGGGGGGGCAAGCTAGGAGATACGCAGTATTTT. Translating gives CASSFWGGKLGDTQYF.